Below are 18 T cell receptor beta chains sequenced from a single sample in a study of T cells in localized non-small cell lung cancer (dated by TCRdb to the early 2020s). Library method: the immunoSEQ multiplex PCR assay. The source is immuneACCESS, and TCRdb retained only in-frame sequences with V and J called. Part of the clones is not carried over; for the studies checked, unresolved V genes explain less than half of this, and the remainder is unexplained. Here the sample has 70,000 to 80,000 clones; more than 70% occur a single time. Jointly, the top ten make up 20% to 25% of the sample. The specimen comprised peripheral blood, sampled before any cancer treatment. The receptors here all came from a woman aged 35 to 70 with stage I squamous cell lung carcinoma.

This chain uses TRBV25-1 with TRBJ1-1, with TRBD1 identical over 8 bases. The CDR3 has 13 amino acids. Germline lookup yields CDR1 MGHDK and CDR2 SYGVNS. V was clipped by 8 bases and J by 1 base; unmatched bases: 3. The DNA for the CDR3 is TGTGCCAGCCGGGGACAGGCGAACACTGAAGCTTTCTTT. Protein: CASRGQANTEAFF. Complete variable domain (other parts from reference TRBV25-1 and TRBJ1-1): EADIYQTPRYLVIGTGKKITLECSQTMGHDKMYWYQQDPGMELHLIHYSYGVNSTEKGDLSSESTVSRIRTEHFPLTLESARPSHTSQYLCASRGQANTEAFFGQGTRLTVV.

The V call is TRBV7-8, the J call TRBJ2-3; 9 bases line up with TRBD2. Germline CDR1 reads SGHVS; CDR2 reads FQNEAQ. J lost 2 bases, V lost 4 bases, and 4 bases had no gene match. The CDR3 is 15 amino acids. The CDR3 nucleotides are TGTGCCAGCAGCTCCCTAGCGGGGATCACAGATACGCAGTATTTT. Amino acids: CASSSLAGITDTQYF.

The rearrangement joins TRBV27 to TRBJ2-7; possible D gene TRBD2, 6 bases. There are 14 residues in the CDR3. Trimming stripped 1 base from V and 0 bases from J, with 7 bases between. CDR1 is MNHEY and CDR2 is SMNVEV in the germline V gene (reference sequence). In DNA form, the CDR3 reads TGTGCCAGCAGTTTATTCGGGAGCTCCTACGAGCAGTACTTC. It codes for CASSLFGSSYEQYF.

The chain uses TRBV25-1 and TRBJ1-4; D gene unclear. V was shortened by 1 base and J by 8 bases, with 8 bases between the two germline ends. Germline V gene lookup returns CDR1 MGHDK and CDR2 SYGVNS. This CDR3 is 13 amino acids long. CDR3 in amino acids: CASSEFLEEKLFF. DNA of the CDR3: TGTGCCAGCAGTGAATTCTTGGAGGAAAAACTGTTTTTT. Complete variable domain (other parts from reference TRBV25-1 and TRBJ1-4): EADIYQTPRYLVIGTGKKITLECSQTMGHDKMYWYQQDPGMELHLIHYSYGVNSTEKGDLSSESTVSRIRTEHFPLTLESARPSHTSQYLCASSEFLEEKLFFGSGTQLSVL.

The chain recombines TRBV5-6 with TRBJ1-5; TRBD1 aligns across 11 bases. Germline CDR1 and CDR2: SGHDT and YYEEEE. This CDR3 has 19 residues. Trimming took 10 bases from V and 2 from J; bases not matched to a gene: 20. The CDR3 coding sequence is TGTGCCCGCCGCTGGGGGCCGGGACAGGGGGACGGGGGCAATCAGCCCCAGCATTTT. Translated: CARRWGPGQGDGGNQPQHF. The full variable domain, its missing parts supplied by reference TRBV5-6 and TRBJ1-5, is DAGVTQSPTHLIKTRGQQVTLRCSPKSGHDTVSWYQQALGQGPQFIFQYYEEEERQRGNFPDRFSGHQFPNYSSELNVNALLLGDSALYLCARRWGPGQGDGGNQPQHFGDGTRLSIL.

J is TRBJ2-7 and V is TRBV13, with 12 nucleotides matching TRBD2. The CDR3 runs 17 residues. The germline gives CDR1 PRHDT, CDR2 FYEKMQ (reference sequence). The V gene end was trimmed by 1 base and the J gene end by 0 bases; junction bases not matched to a gene: 4. In DNA form, the CDR3 reads TGTGCCAGCAGCTTAGTCGGACTAGCGGGGAGCTCCTACGAGCAGTACTTC. Translation gives CASSLVGLAGSSYEQYF.

This chain joins TRBV19 and TRBJ1-5; D remains ambiguous. V lost 5 bases and J lost 0, with 14 bases in between. The CDR3 extends over 16 amino acids. Germline CDR1 LNHDA, CDR2 SQIVND (reference sequence). CDR3 coding DNA: TGTGCCAGTAGTTCCCGGCAGATTTATAGCAATCAGCCCCAGCATTTT. Protein product: CASSSRQIYSNQPQHF.

V is TRBV5-4 and J is TRBJ2-2; D is ambiguous. Trimming cost V 3 bases and J 4 bases, with 16 bases left between them. Looked up from germline, CDR1 is SGHNT and CDR2 is YYREEE (reference sequence). The CDR3 has 16 residues. CDR3: CASSSITRSGTGELFF. The CDR3 DNA follows: TGTGCCAGCAGCTCGATCACCCGGAGTGGCACCGGGGAGCTGTTTTTT. Based on the CDR3 plus reference TRBV5-4 and TRBJ2-2, the full variable domain is ETGVTQSPTHLIKTRGQQVTLRCSSQSGHNTVSWYQQALGQGPQFIFQYYREEENGRGNFPPRFSGLQFPNYSSELNVNALELDDSALYLCASSSITRSGTGELFFGEGSRLTVL.

The DNA for the CDR3 is TGTGCCAGCGAGGGTGGGAACTATGGCTACACCTTC. This gives the protein CASEGGNYGYTF. The V gene is TRBV6-6, the J gene TRBJ1-2; D gene unclear. Trimming removed 8 bases from V and 2 bases from J, with 9 bases in between. Germline V gene sequence: CDR1 MNHNY, CDR2 SVGAGI (reference sequence). The CDR3 has 12 amino acids.

This clone came up a few times. The chain joins TRBV30 to TRBJ1-1; D is unclear. The V and J ends lost 1 base and 0 bases respectively, with 9 bases between them. The germline gives CDR1 GTSNPN, CDR2 SVGIG (reference sequence). CDR3 size: 14 residues. The CDR3 reads CAWSGITVNTEAFF. The DNA of the CDR3 is TGTGCCTGGAGTGGGATAACGGTGAACACTGAAGCTTTCTTT.

The CDR3 coding sequence is TGTGCCTGGAGCTGGGGAGTGAACACTGAAGCTTTCTTT. It codes for CAWSWGVNTEAFF. The chain combines TRBV30 with TRBJ1-1; D not certain. This CDR3 region has 13 residues. Germline CDR1 and CDR2: GTSNPN and SVGIG (reference sequence). V shed 3 bases and J shed 0 bases, with 8 bases lying between them.

This rearrangement joins TRBV6-6 to TRBJ1-5; TRBD1 aligns across 8 bases. The CDR3 is 15 residues long. The germline V gene has CDR1 MNHNY and CDR2 SVGAGI (reference sequence). Unmatched junction bases numbered 4, after V lost 5 bases and J lost 1 base. CDR3 sequence reads: CASSQDRESNQPQHF. The CDR3 DNA follows: TGTGCCAGCAGTCAGGACAGGGAAAGCAATCAGCCCCAGCATTTT.

The V call is TRBV6-5, the J call TRBJ2-5; the match to TRBD1 covers 8 bases. V was clipped by 0 bases and J by 0 bases; unmatched bases: 3. Per the germline V gene, CDR1 is MNHEY and CDR2 is SVGAGI. This CDR3 is 16 amino acids long. The CDR3 nucleotides are TGTGCCAGCAGTTACTCGGGACAGGCAAACCAAGAGACCCAGTACTTC. Translated, it gives CASSYSGQANQETQYF.

This chain connects TRBV6-5 to TRBJ1-5; possibly TRBD1 for D (5 bases). Germline V CDR1 and CDR2: MNHEY, SVGAGI. This CDR3 spans 14 amino acids. V lost 2 bases to trimming and J lost 6 bases, with 11 bases between them. CDR3 nucleotide sequence: TGTGCCAGCAGTTACGCAGGGCCGGGTCAGCCCCAGCATTTT. Translation: CASSYAGPGQPQHF.

The chain joins TRBV7-3 to TRBJ2-1; 7 bases are a match to TRBD1. The V gene end was trimmed by 0 bases and the J gene end by 6 bases; junction bases not matched to a gene: 5. In germline, CDR1 is SGHTA, CDR2 FQGTGA. The CDR3 sequence is 15 residues long. The CDR3 coding sequence is TGTGCCAGCAGCTTAACAGGGGGCCCAGGCAATGAGCAGTTCTTC. Residues: CASSLTGGPGNEQFF.

This rearrangement joins TRBV6-5 to TRBJ1-1; D is undetermined. The CDR3 sequence is 15 residues long. V lost 0 bases, J lost 4 bases, and 12 bases lay in between. CDR1 is MNHEY and CDR2 is SVGAGI in the germline V gene. CDR3 bases: TGTGCCAGCAGTTACTCGGGAGGTTGGAGCACTGAAGCTTTCTTT. The encoded protein is CASSYSGGWSTEAFF.

The chain is built from TRBV29-1 and TRBJ1-2; 11 bases map to TRBD1. From germline, CDR1 is SQVTM and CDR2 ANQGSEA. V lost 7 bases, J lost 4 bases, and 5 bases stayed unmatched. The CDR3 is 13 residues long. DNA of the CDR3: TGCAGCGCCCGGGACAGGGGGACCTATGGCTACACCTTC. Translated, it gives CSARDRGTYGYTF.

The V call is TRBV6-5, the J call TRBJ1-1; no definite D call. V lost 2 bases to trimming and J lost 3 bases, with 10 bases between them. The CDR3 has 14 amino acids. Germline V gene sequence: CDR1 MNHEY, CDR2 SVGAGI. CDR3 bases: TGTGCCAGCAGTTACCGGGGAAGGGACACTGAAGCTTTCTTT. Translating it yields CASSYRGRDTEAFF.